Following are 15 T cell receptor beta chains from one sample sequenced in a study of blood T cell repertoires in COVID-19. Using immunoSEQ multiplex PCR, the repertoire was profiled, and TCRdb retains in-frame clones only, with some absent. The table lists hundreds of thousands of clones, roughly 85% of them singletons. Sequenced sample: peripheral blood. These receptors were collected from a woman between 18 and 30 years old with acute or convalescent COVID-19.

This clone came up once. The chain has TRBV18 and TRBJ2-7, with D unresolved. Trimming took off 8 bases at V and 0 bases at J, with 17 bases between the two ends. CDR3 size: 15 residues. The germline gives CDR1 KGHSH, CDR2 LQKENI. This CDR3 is CASRIIADPSYEQYF. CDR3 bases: TGTGCCAGCCGTATTATAGCCGATCCCTCCTACGAGCAGTACTTC.

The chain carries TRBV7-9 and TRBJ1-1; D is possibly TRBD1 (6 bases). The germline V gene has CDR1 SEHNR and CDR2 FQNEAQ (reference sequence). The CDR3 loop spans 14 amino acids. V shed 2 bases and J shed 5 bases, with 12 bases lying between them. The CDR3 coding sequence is TGTGCCAGCAGCTTAAATTTGCAGGGGACTGAAGCTTTCTTT. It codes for CASSLNLQGTEAFF. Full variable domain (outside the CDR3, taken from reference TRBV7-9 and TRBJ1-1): DTGVSQNPRHKITKRGQNVTFRCDPISEHNRLYWYRQTLGQGPEFLTYFQNEAQLEKSRLLSDRFSAERPKGSFSTLEIQRTEQGDSAMYLCASSLNLQGTEAFFGQGTRLTVV.

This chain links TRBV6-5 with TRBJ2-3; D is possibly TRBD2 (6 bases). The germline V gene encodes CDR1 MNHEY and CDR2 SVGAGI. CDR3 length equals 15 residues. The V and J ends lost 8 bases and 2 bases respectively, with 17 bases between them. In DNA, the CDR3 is TGTGCCAGCGTTGGAGGGCCCCAATCCACAGATACGCAGTATTTT. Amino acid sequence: CASVGGPQSTDTQYF.

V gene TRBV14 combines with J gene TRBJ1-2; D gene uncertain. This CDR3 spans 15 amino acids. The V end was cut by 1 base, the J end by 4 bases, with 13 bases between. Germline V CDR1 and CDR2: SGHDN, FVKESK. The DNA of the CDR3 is TGTGCCAGCAGCCAAGGCATGAGGAGGTCCTATGGCTACACCTTC. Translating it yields CASSQGMRRSYGYTF. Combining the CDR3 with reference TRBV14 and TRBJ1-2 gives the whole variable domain EAGVTQFPSHSVIEKGQTVTLRCDPISGHDNLYWYRRVMGKEIKFLLHFVKESKQDESGMPNNRFLAERTGGTYSTLKVQPAELEDSGVYFCASSQGMRRSYGYTFGSGTRLTVV.

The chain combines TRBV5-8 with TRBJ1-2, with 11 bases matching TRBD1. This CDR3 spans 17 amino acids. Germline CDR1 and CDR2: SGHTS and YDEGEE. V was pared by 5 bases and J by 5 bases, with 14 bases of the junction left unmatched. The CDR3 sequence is CASRSDGQGAPGYGYTF. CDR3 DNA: TGTGCCAGCAGATCCGACGGACAGGGGGCCCCTGGGTATGGCTACACCTTC.

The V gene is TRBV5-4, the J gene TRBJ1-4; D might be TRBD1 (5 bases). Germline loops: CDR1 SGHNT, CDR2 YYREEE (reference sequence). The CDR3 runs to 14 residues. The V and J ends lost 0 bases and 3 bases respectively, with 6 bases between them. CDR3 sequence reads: CASSLEGANEKLFF. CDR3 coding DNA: TGTGCCAGCAGCTTGGAAGGGGCTAATGAAAAACTGTTTTTT.

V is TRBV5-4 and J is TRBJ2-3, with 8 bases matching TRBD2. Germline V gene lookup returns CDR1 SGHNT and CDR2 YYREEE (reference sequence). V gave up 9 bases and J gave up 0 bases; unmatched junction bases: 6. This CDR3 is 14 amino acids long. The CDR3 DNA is TGTGCCACTCTAGCGGGCCCTAGCACAGATACGCAGTATTTT. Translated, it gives CATLAGPSTDTQYF. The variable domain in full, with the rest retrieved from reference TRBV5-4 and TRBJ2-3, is ETGVTQSPTHLIKTRGQQVTLRCSSQSGHNTVSWYQQALGQGPQFIFQYYREEENGRGNFPPRFSGLQFPNYSSELNVNALELDDSALYLCATLAGPSTDTQYFGPGTRLTVL.

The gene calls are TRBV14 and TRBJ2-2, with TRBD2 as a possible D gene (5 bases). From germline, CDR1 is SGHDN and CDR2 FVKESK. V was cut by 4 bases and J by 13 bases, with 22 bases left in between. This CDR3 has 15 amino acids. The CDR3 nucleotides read TGTGCCAGCAGCCCCCGGACTCTACCGACCAAAGCGCTGTTTTTT. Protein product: CASSPRTLPTKALFF.

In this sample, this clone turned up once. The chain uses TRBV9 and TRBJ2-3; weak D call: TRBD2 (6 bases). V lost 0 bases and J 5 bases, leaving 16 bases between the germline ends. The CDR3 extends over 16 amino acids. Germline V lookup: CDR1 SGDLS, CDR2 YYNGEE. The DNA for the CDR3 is TGTGCCAGCAGCGTAGAGACTGGGGGGACCCTAGATACGCAGTATTTT. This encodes CASSVETGGTLDTQYF.

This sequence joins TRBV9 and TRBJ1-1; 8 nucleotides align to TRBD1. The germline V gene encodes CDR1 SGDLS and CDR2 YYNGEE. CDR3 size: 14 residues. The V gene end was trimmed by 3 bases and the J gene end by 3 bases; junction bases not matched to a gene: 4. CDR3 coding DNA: TGTGCCAGCAGCGAAACAGGGGGGGACACTGAAGCTTTCTTT. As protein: CASSETGGDTEAFF.

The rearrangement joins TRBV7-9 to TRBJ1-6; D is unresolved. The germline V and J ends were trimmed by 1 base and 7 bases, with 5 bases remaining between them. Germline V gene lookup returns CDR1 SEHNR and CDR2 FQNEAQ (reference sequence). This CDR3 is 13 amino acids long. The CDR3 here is CASSLDSNSPLHF. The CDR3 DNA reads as TGTGCCAGCAGCTTAGATTCGAATTCACCCCTCCACTTT.

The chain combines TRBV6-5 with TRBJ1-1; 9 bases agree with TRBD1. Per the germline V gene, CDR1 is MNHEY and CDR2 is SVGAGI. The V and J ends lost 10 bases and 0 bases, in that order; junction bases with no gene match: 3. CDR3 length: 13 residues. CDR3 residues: CATTGGLNTEAFF. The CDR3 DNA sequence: TGTGCCACGACAGGGGGTTTGAACACTGAAGCTTTCTTT.

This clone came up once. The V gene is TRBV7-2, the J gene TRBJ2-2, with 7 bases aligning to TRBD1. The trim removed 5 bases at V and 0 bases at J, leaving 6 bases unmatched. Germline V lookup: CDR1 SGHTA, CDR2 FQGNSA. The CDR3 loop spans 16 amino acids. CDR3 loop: CASSPQGFANTGELFF. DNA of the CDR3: TGTGCCAGCAGCCCACAGGGGTTCGCGAACACCGGGGAGCTGTTTTTT.

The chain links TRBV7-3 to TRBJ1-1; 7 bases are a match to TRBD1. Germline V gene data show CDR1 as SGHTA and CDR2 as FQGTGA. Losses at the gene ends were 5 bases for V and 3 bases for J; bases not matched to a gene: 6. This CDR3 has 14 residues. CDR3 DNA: TGTGCCAGCAGCGCTACAGGGGAGGACACTGAAGCTTTCTTT. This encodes CASSATGEDTEAFF.

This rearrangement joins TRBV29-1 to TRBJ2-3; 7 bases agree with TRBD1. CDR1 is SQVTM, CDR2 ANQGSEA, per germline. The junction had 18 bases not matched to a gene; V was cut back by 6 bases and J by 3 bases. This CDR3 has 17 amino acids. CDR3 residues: CSVSGLTGLKSTDTQYF. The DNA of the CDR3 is TGCAGCGTCTCAGGCTTGACAGGGCTAAAATCGACAGATACGCAGTATTTT.